This TCR beta chain was sequenced during a study of cytomegalovirus exposure and HLA in healthy donors. This clone was found a few times. Its antigen is as yet unknown. Within the sample, other DNA sequences also encode this same CDR3. V lost 4 bases to trimming and J lost 0 bases; unmatched junction nucleotides: 3. CDR1 is SGHRS, CDR2 YFSETQ, per germline. The CDR3 sequence is 15 residues long. This PCR relied on a set of 60 Vbeta primers and 13 Jbeta primers. Assay used: immunoSEQ multiplex PCR; TCRdb lists only in-frame clones, some missing. There are over 100,000 clones in the sample; around 80% occur only once, and 2.1% lies in the top ten. The study, taken as a whole, reports: From TCR beta sequences, most subjects' HLA-A and HLA-B alleles were reportedly predicted accurately.

Those who donated were healthy bone marrow donors. Specimen: PBMCs. This clonotype originated in a man aged 25 to 40 in good health and CMV-seronegative. V usage is TRBV5-1 and J usage is TRBJ1-2; the match to TRBD1 covers 10 bases. The CDR3 DNA reads as TGCGCCAGCAGCCTCGGACAGGGGGCTAACTATGGCTACACCTTC. Amino acid sequence: CASSLGQGANYGYTF.